This paragraph covers one T cell receptor (beta chain) sequence. Only in-frame clones appear in the TCRdb table, and some are missing; sequencing was by immunoSEQ multiplex PCR. The table has tens of thousands of clones, roughly nine tenths seen once. The sample belongs to a study of control samples from healthy donors and cancer patients. Trimming stripped 5 bases from V and 0 bases from J, with 7 bases between. This CDR3 is 13 amino acids long. Germline CDR1 reads SGHVS; CDR2 reads FQNEAQ. The sequencing input was blood. The receptor's source is a woman aged 45-59 years in good health. The V gene is TRBV7-8, the J gene TRBJ1-1; D is unclear. This CDR3 is CASSLGMNTEAFF. Written as DNA, the CDR3 is TGTGCCAGCAGCCTAGGGATGAACACTGAAGCTTTCTTT.